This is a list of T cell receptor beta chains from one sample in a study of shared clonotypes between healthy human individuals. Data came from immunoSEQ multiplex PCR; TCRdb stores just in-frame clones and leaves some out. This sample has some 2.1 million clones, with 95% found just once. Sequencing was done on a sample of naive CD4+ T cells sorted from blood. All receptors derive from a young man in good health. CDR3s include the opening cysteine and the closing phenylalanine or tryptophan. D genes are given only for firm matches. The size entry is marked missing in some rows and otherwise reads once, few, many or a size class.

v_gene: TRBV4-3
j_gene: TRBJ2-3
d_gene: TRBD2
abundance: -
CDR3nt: TGCGCCAGCAGCCGAGAACTAGCGGGAGCGGCAGATACGCAGTATTTT
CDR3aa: CASSRELAGAADTQYF

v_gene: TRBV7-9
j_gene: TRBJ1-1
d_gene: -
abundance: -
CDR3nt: TGTGCCAGCAGCTCGGCTTCGAAGAGAGAGACTGAAGCTTTCTTT
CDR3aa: CASSSASKRETEAFF

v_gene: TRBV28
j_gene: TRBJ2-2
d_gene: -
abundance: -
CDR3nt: TGTGCCAGCAGTCAGGACTTCAACACCGGGGAGCTGTTTTTT
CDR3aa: CASSQDFNTGELFF

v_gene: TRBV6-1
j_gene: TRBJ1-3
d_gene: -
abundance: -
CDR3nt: TGTGCCAGCAGTGAAGGGGGGTGGCCTGGAAACACCATATATTTT
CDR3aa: CASSEGGWPGNTIYF

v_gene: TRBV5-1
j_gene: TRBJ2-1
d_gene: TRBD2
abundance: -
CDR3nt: TGCGCCAGCAGCCCGGGGGGCTCCTACAATGAGCAGTTCTTC
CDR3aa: CASSPGGSYNEQFF

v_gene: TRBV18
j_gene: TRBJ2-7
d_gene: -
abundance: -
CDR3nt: TGTGCCAGCTCACCCGTTTATCCAACGACCGAGCAGTACTTC
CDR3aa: CASSPVYPTTEQYF

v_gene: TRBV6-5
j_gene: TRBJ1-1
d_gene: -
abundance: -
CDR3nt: TGTGCCAGCAGTTACCTGCAGCACACTGAAGCTTTCTTT
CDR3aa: CASSYLQHTEAFF

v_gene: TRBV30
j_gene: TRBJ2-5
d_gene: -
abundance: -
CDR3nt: TGTGCCTGGAGCGCGATGAAGTGGGGGGAGACCCAGTACTTC
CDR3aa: CAWSAMKWGETQYF

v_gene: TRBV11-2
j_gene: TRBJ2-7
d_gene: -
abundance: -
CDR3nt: TGTGCCAGCAGCCGACAGGGCGGGGGGTACGAGCAGTACTTC
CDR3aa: CASSRQGGGYEQYF

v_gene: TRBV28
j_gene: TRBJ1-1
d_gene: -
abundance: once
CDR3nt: TGTGCCAGCAGTTTACAGGGCTGGACTGAAGCTTTCTTT
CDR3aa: CASSLQGWTEAFF

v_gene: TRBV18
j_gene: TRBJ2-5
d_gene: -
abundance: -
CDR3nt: TGTGCCAGCTCACCATTACTGGGAAATGTCGAGACCCAGTACTTC
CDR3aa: CASSPLLGNVETQYF

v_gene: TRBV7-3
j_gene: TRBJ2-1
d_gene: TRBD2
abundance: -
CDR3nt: TGTGCCAGCAGCTTAAGGACTAGCTCGCTCAATGAGCAGTTCTTC
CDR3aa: CASSLRTSSLNEQFF

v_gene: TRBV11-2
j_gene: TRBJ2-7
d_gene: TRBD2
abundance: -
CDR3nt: TGTGCCAGCAGCCCAGGACTAGCGGGCTACTACGAGCAGTACTTC
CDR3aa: CASSPGLAGYYEQYF

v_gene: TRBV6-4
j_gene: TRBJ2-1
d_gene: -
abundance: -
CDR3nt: TGTGCCAGCAGTGAAGTCGGGGGGCTCAGGAATGAGCAGTTCTTC
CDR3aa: CASSEVGGLRNEQFF

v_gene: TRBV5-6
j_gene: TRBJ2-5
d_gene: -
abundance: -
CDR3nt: TGTGCCAGCAGCGCGGGACGGCAAGAGACCCAGTACTTC
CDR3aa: CASSAGRQETQYF

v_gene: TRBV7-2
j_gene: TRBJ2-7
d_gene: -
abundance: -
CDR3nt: TGTGCCAGCAGCCCTACTACGGGGACCTACGAGCAGTACTTC
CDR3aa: CASSPTTGTYEQYF

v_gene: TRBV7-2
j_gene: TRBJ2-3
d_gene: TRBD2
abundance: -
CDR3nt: TGTGCCAGCAGCTCGGGACTAGCGAAGGATACGCAGTATTTT
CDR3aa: CASSSGLAKDTQYF

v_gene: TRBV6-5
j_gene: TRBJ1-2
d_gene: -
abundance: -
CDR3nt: TGTGCAACAGCTCGGGCAGGCGACTATGGCTACACCTTC
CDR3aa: CATARAGDYGYTF

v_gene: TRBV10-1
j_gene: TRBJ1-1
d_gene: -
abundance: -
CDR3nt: TGCGCCAGCAGTTCAGGGCTGGGGAACACTCGAGCTTTCTTT
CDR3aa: CASSSGLGNTRAFF

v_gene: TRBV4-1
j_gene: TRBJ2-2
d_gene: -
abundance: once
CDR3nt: TGCGCCAGCAGCCAAGCGGGCGGGGCGAACACCGGGGAGCTGTTTTTT
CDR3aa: CASSQAGGANTGELFF

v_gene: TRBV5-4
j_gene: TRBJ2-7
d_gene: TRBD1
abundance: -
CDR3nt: TGTGCCAGCAGCTTGGCGACAGGGGGTTCCAGCTCCTACGAGCAGTACTTC
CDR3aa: CASSLATGGSSSYEQYF

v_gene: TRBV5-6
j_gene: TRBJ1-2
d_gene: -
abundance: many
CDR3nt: TGTGCCAGCAGCTTGCCCGACAGCCCTTCCACCTTC
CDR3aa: CASSLPDSPSTF

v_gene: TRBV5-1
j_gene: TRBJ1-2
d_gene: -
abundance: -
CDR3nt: TGCGCCAGCAGCTCTACGTGGCAGGGAGTTGGCTACACCTTC
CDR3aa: CASSSTWQGVGYTF

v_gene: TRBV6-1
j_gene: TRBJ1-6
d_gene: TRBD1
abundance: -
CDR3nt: TGTGCCAGCAGTGATCCCGCAGGGACAGGTGCTTATTCACCCCTCCACTTT
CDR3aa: CASSDPAGTGAYSPLHF

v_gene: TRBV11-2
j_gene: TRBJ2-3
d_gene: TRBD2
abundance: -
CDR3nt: TGTGCCAGCAGCTTAGATAGGGCGGGAGGGACAGATACGCAGTATTTT
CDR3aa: CASSLDRAGGTDTQYF

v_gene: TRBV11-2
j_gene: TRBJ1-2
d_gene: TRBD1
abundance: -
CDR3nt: TGTGCCAGCAGCTCCATGGGACAGCTCCGTGGCTACACCTTC
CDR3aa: CASSSMGQLRGYTF

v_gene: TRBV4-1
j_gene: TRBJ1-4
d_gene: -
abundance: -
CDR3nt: TGCGCCAGCAGTATTAGGGCCTTAAATGAAAAACTGTTTTTT
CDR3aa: CASSIRALNEKLFF

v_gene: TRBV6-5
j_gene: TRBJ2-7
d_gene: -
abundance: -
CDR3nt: TGTGCCAGCAGTCGGGCCGTGGACAGAATTTACGAGCAGTACTTC
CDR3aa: CASSRAVDRIYEQYF

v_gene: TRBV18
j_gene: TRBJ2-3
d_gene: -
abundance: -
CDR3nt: TGTGCCAGCTCAGATAGCACAGATACGCAGTATTTT
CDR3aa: CASSDSTDTQYF

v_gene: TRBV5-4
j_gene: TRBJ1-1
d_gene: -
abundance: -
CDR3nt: TGTGCCAGCAGCCTGACAGGCCCTGCTGAAGCTTTCTTT
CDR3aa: CASSLTGPAEAFF

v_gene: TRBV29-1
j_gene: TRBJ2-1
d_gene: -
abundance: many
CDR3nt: TGCAGCGTTGAAGGGTTGCGGGGGCCTGAGGAGCAGTTCTTC
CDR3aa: CSVEGLRGPEEQFF

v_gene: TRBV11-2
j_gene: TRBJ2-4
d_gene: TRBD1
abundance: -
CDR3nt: TGTGCCAGCAGCCCTCGGACAGGGTATGACGCAAACATTCAGTACTTC
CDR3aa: CASSPRTGYDANIQYF